This T cell receptor beta chain was retrieved from a study of PD-L1 blockade in urothelial cancer. Study summary: Between 0 and 3 prior chemotherapy regimens had been given to patients. Samples came from 3 weeks, at the second dose, and 6 weeks into treatment. A median blood sample held about 140,000 T cells and under 85,000 unique TCRs.

Templates that were synthetic TCR analogs were spiked into each PCR. Assay: immunoSEQ multiplex PCR; the TCRdb copy retains only in-frame clones and omits some. The sample records under 25,000 clones, under 95% being singletons. The sample's time point: peripheral blood 6 weeks after treatment start. The specimen was PBMCs, collected around atezolizumab (anti-PD-L1) treatment. This clonotype was obtained from a woman in her sixties with urothelial cancer.

The CDR3 coding sequence is TGTGCCAGCAGCGTACAGGGGGCGCGCTCCTACAATGAGCAGTTCTTC. Residues: CASSVQGARSYNEQFF. J is TRBJ2-1 and V is TRBV9, with 8 bases fitting TRBD1. V shed 1 base, J shed 0 bases, and the junction held 3 bases outside the gene matches. The CDR3 is made up of 16 amino acids. The germline V gene encodes CDR1 SGDLS and CDR2 YYNGEE. Variable domain in full (rest from reference TRBV9 and TRBJ2-1): DSGVTQTPKHLITATGQRVTLRCSPRSGDLSVYWYQQSLDQGLQFLIQYYNGEERAKGNILERFSAQQFPDLHSELNLSSLELGDSALYFCASSVQGARSYNEQFFGPGTRLTVL.